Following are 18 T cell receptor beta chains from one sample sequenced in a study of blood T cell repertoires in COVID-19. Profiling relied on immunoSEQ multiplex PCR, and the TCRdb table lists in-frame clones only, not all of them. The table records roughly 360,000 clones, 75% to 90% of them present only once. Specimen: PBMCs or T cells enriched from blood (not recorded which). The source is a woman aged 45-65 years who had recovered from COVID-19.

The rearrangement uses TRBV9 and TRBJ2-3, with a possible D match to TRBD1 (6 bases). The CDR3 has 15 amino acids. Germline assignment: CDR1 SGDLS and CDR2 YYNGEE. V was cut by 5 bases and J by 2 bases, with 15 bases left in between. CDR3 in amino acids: CASRPTGSNTDTQYF. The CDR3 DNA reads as TGTGCCAGCAGACCTACAGGGTCCAACACAGATACGCAGTATTTT.

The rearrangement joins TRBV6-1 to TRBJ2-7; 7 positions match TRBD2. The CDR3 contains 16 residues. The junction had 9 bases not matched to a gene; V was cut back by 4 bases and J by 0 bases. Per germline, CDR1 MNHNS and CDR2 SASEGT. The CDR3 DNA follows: TGTGCCAGCAGTGCCCGAGGCGGCGGGAGCTCCTACGAGCAGTACTTC. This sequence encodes CASSARGGGSSYEQYF.

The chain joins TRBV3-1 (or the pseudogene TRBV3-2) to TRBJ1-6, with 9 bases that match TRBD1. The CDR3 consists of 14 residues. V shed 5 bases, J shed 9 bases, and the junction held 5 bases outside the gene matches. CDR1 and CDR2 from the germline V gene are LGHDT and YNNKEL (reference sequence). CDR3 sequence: CASSLQGASSPLHF. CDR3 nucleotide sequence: TGTGCCAGCAGCTTACAGGGGGCAAGTTCACCCCTCCACTTT.

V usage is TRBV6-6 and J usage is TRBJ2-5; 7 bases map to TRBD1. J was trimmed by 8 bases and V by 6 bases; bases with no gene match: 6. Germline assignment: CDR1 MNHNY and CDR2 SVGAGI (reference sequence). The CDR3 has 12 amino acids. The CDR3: CASSPGTATQYF. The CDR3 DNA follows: TGTGCCAGCAGCCCCGGGACAGCCACCCAGTACTTC.

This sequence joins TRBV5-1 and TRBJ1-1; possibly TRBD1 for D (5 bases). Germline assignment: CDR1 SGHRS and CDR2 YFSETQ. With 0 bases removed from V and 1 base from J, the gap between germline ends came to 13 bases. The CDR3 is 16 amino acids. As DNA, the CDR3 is TGCGCCAGCAGCTTGGAGCGGGGGTCAGCGAACACTGAAGCTTTCTTT. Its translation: CASSLERGSANTEAFF.

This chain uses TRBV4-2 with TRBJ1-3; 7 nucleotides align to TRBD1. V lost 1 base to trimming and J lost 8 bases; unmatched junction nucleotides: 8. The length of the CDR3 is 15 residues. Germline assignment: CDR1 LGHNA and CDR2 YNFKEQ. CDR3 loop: CASSQGRTGEDTIYF. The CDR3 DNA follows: TGTGCCAGCAGCCAAGGCCGAACAGGGGAGGACACCATATATTTT.

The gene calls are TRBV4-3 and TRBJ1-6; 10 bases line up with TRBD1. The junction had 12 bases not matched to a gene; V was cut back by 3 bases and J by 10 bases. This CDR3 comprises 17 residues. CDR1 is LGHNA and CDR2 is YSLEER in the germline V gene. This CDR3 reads CASSQQTGGLVGSPLHF. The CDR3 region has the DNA TGCGCCAGCAGCCAGCAGACAGGGGGCCTTGTAGGGTCACCCCTCCACTTT.

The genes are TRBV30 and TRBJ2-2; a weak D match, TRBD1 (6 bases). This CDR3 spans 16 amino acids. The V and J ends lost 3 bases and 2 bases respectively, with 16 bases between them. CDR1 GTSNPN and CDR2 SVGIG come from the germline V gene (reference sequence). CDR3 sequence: CAWRGSGHGNTGELFF. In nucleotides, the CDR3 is TGTGCCTGGAGAGGTTCGGGACACGGAAACACCGGGGAGCTGTTTTTT.

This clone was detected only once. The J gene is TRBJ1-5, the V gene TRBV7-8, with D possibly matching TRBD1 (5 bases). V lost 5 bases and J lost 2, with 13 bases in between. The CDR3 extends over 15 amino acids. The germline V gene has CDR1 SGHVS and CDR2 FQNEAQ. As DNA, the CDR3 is TGTGCCAGCAGCCCGATTCCGGGGGGCAATCAGCCCCAGCATTTT. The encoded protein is CASSPIPGGNQPQHF. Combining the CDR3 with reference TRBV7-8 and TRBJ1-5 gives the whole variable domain GAGVSQSPRYKVAKRGQDVALRCDPISGHVSLFWYQQALGQGPEFLTYFQNEAQLDKSGLPSDRFFAERPEGSVSTLKIQRTQQEDSAVYLCASSPIPGGNQPQHFGDGTRLSIL.

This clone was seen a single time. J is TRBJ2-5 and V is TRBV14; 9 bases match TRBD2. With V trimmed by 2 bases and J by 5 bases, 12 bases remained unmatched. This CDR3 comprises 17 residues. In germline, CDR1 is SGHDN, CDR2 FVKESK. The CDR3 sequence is CASSQRAGGPLEETQYF. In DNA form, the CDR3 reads TGTGCCAGCAGCCAAAGGGCGGGGGGGCCGTTGGAGGAGACCCAGTACTTC.

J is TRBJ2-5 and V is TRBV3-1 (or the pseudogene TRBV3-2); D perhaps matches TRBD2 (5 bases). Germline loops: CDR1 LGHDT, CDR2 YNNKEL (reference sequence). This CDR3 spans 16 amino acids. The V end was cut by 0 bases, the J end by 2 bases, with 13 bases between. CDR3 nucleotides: TGTGCCAGCAGCCAAGATTGGTTAGGGAGTCAAGAGACCCAGTACTTC. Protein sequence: CASSQDWLGSQETQYF.

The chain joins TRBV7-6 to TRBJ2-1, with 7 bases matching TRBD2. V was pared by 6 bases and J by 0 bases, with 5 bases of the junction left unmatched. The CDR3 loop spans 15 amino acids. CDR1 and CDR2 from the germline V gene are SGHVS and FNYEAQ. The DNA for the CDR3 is TGTGCCAGCAGACAAGCGGGGAGCTCCTACAATGAGCAGTTCTTC. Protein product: CASRQAGSSYNEQFF. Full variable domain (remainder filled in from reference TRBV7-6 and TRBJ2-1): GAGVSQSPRYKVTKRGQDVALRCDPISGHVSLYWYRQALGQGPEFLTYFNYEAQQDKSGLPNDRFSAERPEGSISTLTIQRTEQRDSAMYRCASRQAGSSYNEQFFGPGTRLTVL.

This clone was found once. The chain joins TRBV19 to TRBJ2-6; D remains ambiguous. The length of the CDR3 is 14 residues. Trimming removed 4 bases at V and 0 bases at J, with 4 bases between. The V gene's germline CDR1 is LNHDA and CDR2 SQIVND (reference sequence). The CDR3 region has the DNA TGTGCCAGTAGTAGTCTCTCTGGGGCCAACGTCCTGACTTTC. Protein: CASSSLSGANVLTF. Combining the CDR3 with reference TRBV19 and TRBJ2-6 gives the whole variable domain DGGITQSPKYLFRKEGQNVTLSCEQNLNHDAMYWYRQDPGQGLRLIYYSQIVNDFQKGDIAEGYSVSREKKESFPLTVTSAQKNPTAFYLCASSSLSGANVLTFGAGSRLTVL.

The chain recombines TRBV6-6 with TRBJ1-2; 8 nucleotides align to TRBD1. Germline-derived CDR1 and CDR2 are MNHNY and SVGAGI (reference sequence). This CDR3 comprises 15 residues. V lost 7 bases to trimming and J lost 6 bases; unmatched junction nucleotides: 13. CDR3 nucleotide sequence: TGTGCCAGCACCCAGGGGGCGTTCTTGGGGGATGGCTACACCTTC. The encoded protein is CASTQGAFLGDGYTF.

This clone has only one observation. The CDR3 region is CASSTTGEDGYTF. CDR3 DNA sequence: TGTGCCAGCAGCACTACAGGGGAAGACGGCTACACCTTC. V is TRBV9 and J is TRBJ1-2, with 7 positions matching TRBD1. Trimming took 4 bases from V and 8 from J; bases not matched to a gene: 8. CDR1 SGDLS and CDR2 YYNGEE come from the germline V gene. This CDR3 has 13 residues.

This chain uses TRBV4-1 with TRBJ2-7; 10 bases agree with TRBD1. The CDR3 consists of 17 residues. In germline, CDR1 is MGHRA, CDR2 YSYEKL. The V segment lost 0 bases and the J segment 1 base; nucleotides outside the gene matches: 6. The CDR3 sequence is CASSQDKGQGLSYEQYF. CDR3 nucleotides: TGCGCCAGCAGCCAAGATAAGGGACAGGGGTTATCCTACGAGCAGTACTTC.

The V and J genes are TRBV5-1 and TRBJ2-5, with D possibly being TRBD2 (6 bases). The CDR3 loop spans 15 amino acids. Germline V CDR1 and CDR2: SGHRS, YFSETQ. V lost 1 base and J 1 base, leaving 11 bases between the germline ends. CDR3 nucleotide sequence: TGCGCCAGCAGCTTGTTTCCGGGAGCCCAAGAGACCCAGTACTTC. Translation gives CASSLFPGAQETQYF.

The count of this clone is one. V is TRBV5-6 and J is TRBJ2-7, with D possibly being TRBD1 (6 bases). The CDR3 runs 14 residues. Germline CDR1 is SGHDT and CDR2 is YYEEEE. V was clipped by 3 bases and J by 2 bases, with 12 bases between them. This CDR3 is CASSYGQTAYEQYF. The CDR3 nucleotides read TGTGCCAGCAGCTACGGACAGACGGCCTACGAGCAGTACTTC.